This entry is about one TCR beta chain. What antigen it recognizes has not been identified. Qualities for individual bases were not recorded, and no much larger clone is one base off. This specimen belongs to a study of breast tumors, draining lymph nodes, adjacent tissues (dated by TCRdb to 2016 to 2017). Background on the whole study: TCR beta repertoires were compared across tumor, adjacent nontumor tissue and axillary lymph nodes obtained from breast cancer patients. In human breast cancer, the study set out to evaluate how tumor, surrounding tissue and draining lymph node repertoires relate to one another and whether T cells may move between these sites. Broader findings and caveats from the paper: The conclusion that tumor T cells originate in lymph nodes was framed as consistent with a hypothesis rather than directly demonstrated. Tumor T-cell repertoires showed less diversity than lymph node repertoires and more diversity than nontumor tissue repertoires, and tumor T-cell repertoires showed preferential V and J gene usage. In luminal-like breast cancer, tumor and nontumor tissue repertoires resembled each other significantly more than in basal-like breast cancer. The data were considered consistent with the idea that most tumor T cells come from the lymph node and then expand in tumor tissue.

For sequencing, an Illumina HiSeq 2000 was employed. TCR beta chain libraries were generated by multiplex PCR amplification. The amplified TCR beta chain products were analyzed by high-throughput sequencing. Starting from the raw public reads, TCRdb applied fastp trimming at Q25, assembled clones with MiXCR and retained in-frame beta chains. Each entry merges the rows of one CDR3 protein and shows their most common DNA and genes. The sample contains 45,000 to 60,000 distinct CDR3 sequences, around 23% of them found a single time. The leading ten clones occupy approximately 8.1% of the sample. The source is a female donor with breast cancer. Some clones in this sample may be carry-over from other donors' samples. Sequenced input: breast tumor tissue.

The DNA sequence is given as TGCAGTGCTGGCAGGGACACAGATACGCAGTATTTT. It codes for CSAGRDTDTQYF. Here the chain combines TRBV20-1 and TRBJ2-3; TRBD1 might be the D gene, on 5 matching bases. The germline V gene (reference sequence) yields DFQATT for CDR1 and SNEGSKA for CDR2. Taken from cysteine to phenylalanine, the CDR3 has 12 residues. Only CDR3 DNA is held: 36 bases, read in frame from base 1. V loses 5 bases, J loses 2 bases, and the germline ends lie 8 bases apart.